This T cell receptor beta chain comes out of a study of shared clonotypes between healthy human individuals. This clone has just one count. A much larger clone differs by one base, so this may be a read error. Splitting of each subset's genomic DNA was done evenly across several immunoSEQ plates. The protocol was immunoSEQ multiplex PCR, while the TCRdb copy is restricted to in-frame clones and leaves out a portion. The data hold about a million clones, with 60% to 85% observed a single time. CDR1 SGHNT and CDR2 YENEEA come from the germline V gene. The V gene end was trimmed by 2 bases and the J gene end by 5 bases; junction bases not matched to a gene: 0. The CDR3 runs 14 residues.

The sample was memory CD4+ T cells from PBMCs. Subset given: CD45RA-negative fraction. The chain recombines TRBV11-3 with TRBJ2-2; TRBD2 agrees at 9 bases. The sequence came from a man younger than 35 in good health. Some clones in this sample may be carry-over from other donors' samples. CDR3 bases: TGTGCCAGCAGCTTAAGCGGGGGGACCGGGGAGCTGTTTTTT. This translates into CASSLSGGTGELFF.